The entry below gives a single T cell receptor (beta chain) sequence along with its context. The CDR3 is made up of 15 amino acids. Losses at the gene ends were 4 bases for V and 9 bases for J; bases not matched to a gene: 7. CDR1 is SGHNT and CDR2 is YYREEE in the germline V gene (reference sequence). Clones were sequenced by immunoSEQ multiplex PCR, and TCRdb holds only the in-frame ones, with some missing. Counted here are roughly 1,100,000 clones, around four fifths occurring once; the ten biggest clones make up 1.2% to 1.5%. The data were obtained in a study of shared clonotypes between healthy human individuals.

The sequencing input was memory CD4+ T cells sorted from blood. Subset meaning: CD45RA-negative fraction. The receptor comes from a young man in good health. The gene calls are TRBV5-4 and TRBJ2-1; 13 positions match TRBD2. For the CDR3, the DNA is TGTGCCAGCAGCAGCGGGACTAGCGGGAAGGGTGAGCAGTTCTTC. Residues: CASSSGTSGKGEQFF.